A single count supports the clone carrying this T cell receptor beta chain. Its specificity is unknown. The assay was run at deep level. The method was immunoSEQ multiplex PCR; TCRdb's version includes in-frame clones alone and lacks a portion of them. The sample includes some 980,000 clones, roughly 72% of them seen just once. The sample is drawn from a study of shared clonotypes between healthy human individuals. Overall study findings and caveats: Depth was large, yet rarefaction showed that sorted-subset sequencing was incomplete.

The CDR3 is made up of 14 amino acids. V lost 3 bases, J lost 4 bases, and 10 bases lay in between. CDR1 is MDHEN, CDR2 SYDVKM, per germline. The rearrangement links TRBV28 to TRBJ1-3; D is undetermined. The receptor's source is a young man in good health. Sequencing input: memory CD4+ T cells sorted from blood. As for subset: CD45RA-negative fraction. CDR3 amino acids: CASSLEVPGNTIYF. CDR3 DNA: TGTGCCAGCAGTTTGGAGGTTCCGGGAAACACCATATATTTT.